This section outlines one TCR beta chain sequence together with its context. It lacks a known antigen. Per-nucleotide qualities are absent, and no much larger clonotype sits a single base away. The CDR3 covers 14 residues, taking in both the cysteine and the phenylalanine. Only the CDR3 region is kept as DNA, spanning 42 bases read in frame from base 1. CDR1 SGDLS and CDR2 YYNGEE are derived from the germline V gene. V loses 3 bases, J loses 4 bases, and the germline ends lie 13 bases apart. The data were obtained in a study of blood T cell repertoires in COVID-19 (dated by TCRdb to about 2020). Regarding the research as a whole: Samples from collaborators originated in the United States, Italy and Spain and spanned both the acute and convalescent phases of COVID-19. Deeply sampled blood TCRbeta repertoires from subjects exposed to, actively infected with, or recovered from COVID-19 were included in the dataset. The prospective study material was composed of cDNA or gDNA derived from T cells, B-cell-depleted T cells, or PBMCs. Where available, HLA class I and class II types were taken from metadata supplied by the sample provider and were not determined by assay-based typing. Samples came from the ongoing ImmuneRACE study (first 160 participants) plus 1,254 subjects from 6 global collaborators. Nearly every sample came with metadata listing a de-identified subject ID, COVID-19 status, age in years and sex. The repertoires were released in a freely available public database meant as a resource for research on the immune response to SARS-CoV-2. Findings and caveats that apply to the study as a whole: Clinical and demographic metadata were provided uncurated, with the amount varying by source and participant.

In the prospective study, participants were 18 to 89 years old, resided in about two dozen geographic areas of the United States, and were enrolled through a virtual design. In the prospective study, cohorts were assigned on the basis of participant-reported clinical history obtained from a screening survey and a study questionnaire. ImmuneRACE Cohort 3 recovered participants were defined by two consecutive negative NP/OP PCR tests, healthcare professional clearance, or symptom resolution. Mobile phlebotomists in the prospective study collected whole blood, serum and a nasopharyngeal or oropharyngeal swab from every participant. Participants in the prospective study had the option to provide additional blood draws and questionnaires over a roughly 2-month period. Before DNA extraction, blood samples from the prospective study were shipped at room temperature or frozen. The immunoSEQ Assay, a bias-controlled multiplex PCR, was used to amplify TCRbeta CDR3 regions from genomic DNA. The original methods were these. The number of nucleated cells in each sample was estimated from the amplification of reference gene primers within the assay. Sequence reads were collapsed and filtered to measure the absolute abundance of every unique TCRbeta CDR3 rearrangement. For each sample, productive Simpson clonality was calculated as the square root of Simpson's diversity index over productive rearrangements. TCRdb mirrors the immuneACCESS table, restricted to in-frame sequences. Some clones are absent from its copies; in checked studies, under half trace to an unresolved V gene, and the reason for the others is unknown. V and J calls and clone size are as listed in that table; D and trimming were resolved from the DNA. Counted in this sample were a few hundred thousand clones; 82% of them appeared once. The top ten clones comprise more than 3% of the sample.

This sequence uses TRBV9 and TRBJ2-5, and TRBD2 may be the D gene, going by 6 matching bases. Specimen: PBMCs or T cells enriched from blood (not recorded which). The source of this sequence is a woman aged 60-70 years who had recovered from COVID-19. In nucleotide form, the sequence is TGTGCCAGCAGCGAGGGACCGGAGGGAGAGACCCAGTACTTC. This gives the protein CASSEGPEGETQYF.